This T cell receptor (beta chain) came from a study of blood T cell repertoires in COVID-19. Study at large: The origin of the acute and convalescent COVID-19 samples was the United States, Italy and Spain.

Assay used: immunoSEQ multiplex PCR; TCRdb lists only in-frame clones, some missing. The sample records more than 150,000 clones, around 80% being singletons. V was clipped by 0 bases and J by 7 bases; unmatched bases: 4. This CDR3 comprises 15 residues. Germline CDR1 is ENHRY and CDR2 is SYGVKD. Within the 2 weeks before study entry, each person in the exposed group met a COVID-19 case. The receptor's source is a man in his fifties or sixties who had been exposed to COVID-19. The chain combines TRBV10-3 with TRBJ2-1, with 9 bases that match TRBD2. The material sequenced was PBMCs or T cells enriched from blood (not recorded which). The CDR3 loop is CAISESSGRLNEQFF. CDR3 coding DNA: TGTGCCATCAGTGAGTCGAGCGGGAGGCTTAATGAGCAGTTCTTC.